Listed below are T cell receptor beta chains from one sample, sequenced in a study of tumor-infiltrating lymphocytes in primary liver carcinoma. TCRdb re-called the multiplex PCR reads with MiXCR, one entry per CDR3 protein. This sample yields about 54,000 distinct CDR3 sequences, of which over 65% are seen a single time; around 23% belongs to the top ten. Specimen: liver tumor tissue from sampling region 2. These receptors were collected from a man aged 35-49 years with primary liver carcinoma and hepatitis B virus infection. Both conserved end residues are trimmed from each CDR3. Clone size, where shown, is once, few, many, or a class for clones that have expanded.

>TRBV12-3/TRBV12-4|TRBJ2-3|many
ASSLGERDTQY
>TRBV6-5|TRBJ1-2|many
ASTREPRRGYT
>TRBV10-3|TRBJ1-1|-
AIGTGGDRNTEAS
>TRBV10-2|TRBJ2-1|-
ASSGTPPGNEQF
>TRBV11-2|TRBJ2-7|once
TGSLSELESQY
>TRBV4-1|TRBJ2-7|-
ASSHEGAAGEQY
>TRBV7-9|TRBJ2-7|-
ASSLTSGSIPYVQY
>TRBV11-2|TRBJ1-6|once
ASSLIGHGNSPLH
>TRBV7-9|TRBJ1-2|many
ASSRGEGAYGYT
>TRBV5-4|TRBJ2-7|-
ASNSGASGSYEQY
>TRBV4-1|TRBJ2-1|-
ASSQAGTSVYSEQF
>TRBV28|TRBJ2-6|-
ASRGDSPSGANVLS
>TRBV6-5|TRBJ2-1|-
ASSSLANYNEQF
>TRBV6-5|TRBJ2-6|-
ASSYIGSYGVNVLT
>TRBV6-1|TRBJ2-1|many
ASRGGDVSYNEQF
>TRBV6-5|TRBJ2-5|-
TNSYGGRETQY
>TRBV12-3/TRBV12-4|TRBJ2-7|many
ASSLVAGGGEQY
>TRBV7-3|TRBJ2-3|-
ASRPTSGTTDTQY
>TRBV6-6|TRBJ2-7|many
ASSYSGGNYEQY
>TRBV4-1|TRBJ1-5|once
ASSQGTDRVNQPQH
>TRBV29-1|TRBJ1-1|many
SAKRGTNTEAF
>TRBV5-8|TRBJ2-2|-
VNSAYWVNTGELF
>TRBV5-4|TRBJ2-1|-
DSSDRLTGYNEQF
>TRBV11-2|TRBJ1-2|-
TSSLGPVVYGYT
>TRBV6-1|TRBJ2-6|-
ANTFDWGSSRTNVLT
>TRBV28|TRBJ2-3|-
ASTSTAGAFTDAQY
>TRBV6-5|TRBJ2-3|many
ASSLGTSGRDTQY
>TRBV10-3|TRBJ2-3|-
AISEDSMGDTQY
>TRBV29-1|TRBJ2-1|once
SVLRGDREQF
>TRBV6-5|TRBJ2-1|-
ASSPWGRLGYNEQF
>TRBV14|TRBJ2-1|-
ASSLCLRSYNEQF
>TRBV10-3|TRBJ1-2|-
AIRESGHRSVTNYGHT
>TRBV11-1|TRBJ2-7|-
AGSLLGPYEQC
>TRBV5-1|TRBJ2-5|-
ASSPLAGRSQETQY
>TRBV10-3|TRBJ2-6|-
AIRARQADSGANVLT
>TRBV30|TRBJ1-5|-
AWSVMGRPSRPQH
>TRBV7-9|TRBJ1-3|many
ASSLRDRDGENTIY
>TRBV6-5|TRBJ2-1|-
ANSYSNSLDEQF
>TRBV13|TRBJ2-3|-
ASSLENADTQC
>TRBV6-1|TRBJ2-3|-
ANGATGSADTQY
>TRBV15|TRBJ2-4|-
ATNTENIRY
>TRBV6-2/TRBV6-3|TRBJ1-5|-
TSSYYGQGLGNQPQH
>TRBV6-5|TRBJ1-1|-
ASTYRDRGTEAF
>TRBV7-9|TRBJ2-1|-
ASITSGTGGIDEQL
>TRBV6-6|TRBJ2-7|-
ACSGDRGHEQY
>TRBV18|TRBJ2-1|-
ASSPVYAYNEQF
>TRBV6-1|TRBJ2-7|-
AISLGPSGEQY
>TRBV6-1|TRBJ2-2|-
ASRKVAGGGTGELF
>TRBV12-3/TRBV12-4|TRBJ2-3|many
ASTQGHSTDTQY
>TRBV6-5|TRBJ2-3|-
ASSCSTLAARPPY
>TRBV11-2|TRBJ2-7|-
ASSLTDIVCEQY
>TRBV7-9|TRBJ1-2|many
ASSLSEADGYT
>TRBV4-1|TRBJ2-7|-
ASSQLGETSGSCKQY
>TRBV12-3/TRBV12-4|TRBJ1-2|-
ASSLRDIPNYGYT
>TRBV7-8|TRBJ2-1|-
ASRLSGSPLGEQF
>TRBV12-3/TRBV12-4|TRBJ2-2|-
ASGSSGSTGELF
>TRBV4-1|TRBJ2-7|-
ASSRSSGGVDEQC
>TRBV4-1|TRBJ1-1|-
ASSQLRGGDIETI
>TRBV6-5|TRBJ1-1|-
ASIPGDGIRNTGAF
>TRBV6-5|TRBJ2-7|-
ASSYSGQSGEQC